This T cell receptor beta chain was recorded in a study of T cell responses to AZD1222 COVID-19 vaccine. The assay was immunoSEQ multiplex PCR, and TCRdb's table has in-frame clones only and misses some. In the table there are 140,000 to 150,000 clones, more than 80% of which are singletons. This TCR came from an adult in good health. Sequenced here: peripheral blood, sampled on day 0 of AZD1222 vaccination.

CDR3 bases: TGTGCCAGCTCACCCGGGGATGAGCAGTTCTTC. Protein: CASSPGDEQFF. V is TRBV18 and J is TRBJ2-1, with D tentatively TRBD2 (5 bases). CDR3 length equals 11 residues. Trimming took 3 bases from V and 8 from J, leaving 5 bases between them. Germline CDR1 and CDR2: KGHSH and LQKENI.